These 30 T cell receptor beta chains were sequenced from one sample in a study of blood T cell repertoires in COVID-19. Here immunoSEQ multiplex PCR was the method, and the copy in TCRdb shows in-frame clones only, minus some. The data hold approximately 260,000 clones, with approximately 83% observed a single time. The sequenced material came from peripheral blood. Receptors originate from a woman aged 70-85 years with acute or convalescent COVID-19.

CDR3: CASSPPGGSTDTQYF. The CDR3 DNA is TGTGCCAGCAGCCCCCCTGGCGGAAGCACAGATACGCAGTATTTT. The chain carries TRBV7-2 and TRBJ2-3, with unresolved D. V shed 5 bases and J shed 0 bases, with 12 bases lying between them. Per the germline V gene, CDR1 is SGHTA and CDR2 is FQGNSA. The CDR3 consists of 15 residues.

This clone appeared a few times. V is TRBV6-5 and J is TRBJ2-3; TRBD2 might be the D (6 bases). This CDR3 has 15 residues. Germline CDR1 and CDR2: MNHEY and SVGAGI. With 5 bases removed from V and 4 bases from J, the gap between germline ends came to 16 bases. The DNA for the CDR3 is TGTGCCAGCAGTATCGAAAGGGGAGGTTCAGATACGCAGTATTTT. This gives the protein CASSIERGGSDTQYF.

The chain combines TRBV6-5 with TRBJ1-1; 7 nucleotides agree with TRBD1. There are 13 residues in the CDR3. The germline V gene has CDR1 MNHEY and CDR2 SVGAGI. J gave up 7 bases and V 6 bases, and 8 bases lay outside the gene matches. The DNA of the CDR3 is TGTGCCAGCAGAGCCGACAGGGTGGGTGAAGCTTTCTTT. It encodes CASRADRVGEAFF.

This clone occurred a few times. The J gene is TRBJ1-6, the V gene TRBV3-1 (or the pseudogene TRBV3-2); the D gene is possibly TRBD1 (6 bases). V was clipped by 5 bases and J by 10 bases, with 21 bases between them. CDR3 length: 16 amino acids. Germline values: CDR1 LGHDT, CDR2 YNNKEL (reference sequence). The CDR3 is CASSSRRGTQRSPLHF. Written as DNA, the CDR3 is TGTGCCAGCAGCAGCCGTAGAGGGACACAGAGATCACCCCTCCACTTT.

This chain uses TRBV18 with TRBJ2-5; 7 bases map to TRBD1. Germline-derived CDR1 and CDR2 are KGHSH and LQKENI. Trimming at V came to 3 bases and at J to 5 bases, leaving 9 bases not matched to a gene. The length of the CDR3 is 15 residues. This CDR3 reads CASSPRQGSYETQYF. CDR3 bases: TGTGCCAGCTCACCTCGACAGGGCAGTTATGAGACCCAGTACTTC.

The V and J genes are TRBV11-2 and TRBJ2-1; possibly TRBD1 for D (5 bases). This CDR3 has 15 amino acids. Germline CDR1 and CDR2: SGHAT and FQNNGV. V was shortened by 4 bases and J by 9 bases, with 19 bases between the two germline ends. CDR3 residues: CASSSTRNRGTEQFF. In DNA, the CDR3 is TGTGCCAGCAGCTCCACCCGGAATAGGGGAACTGAGCAGTTCTTC.

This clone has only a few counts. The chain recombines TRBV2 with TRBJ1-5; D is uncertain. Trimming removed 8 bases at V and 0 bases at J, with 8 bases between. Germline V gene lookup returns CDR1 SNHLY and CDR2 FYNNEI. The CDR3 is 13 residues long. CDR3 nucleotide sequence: TGTGCCAGCGCGATATTTAGCAATCAGCCCCAGCATTTT. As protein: CASAIFSNQPQHF.

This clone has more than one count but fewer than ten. The DNA for the CDR3 is TGTGCCATCAAAAATACACAGGGATCCGCTAACTATGGCTACACCTTC. Protein product: CAIKNTQGSANYGYTF. The chain joins TRBV19 to TRBJ1-2; D might be TRBD1 (6 bases). The CDR3 is 16 amino acids. The V end lost 10 bases, the J end lost 0 bases, and 21 bases lay between the germline ends. The germline V gene has CDR1 LNHDA and CDR2 SQIVND (reference sequence). Using reference TRBV19 and TRBJ1-2 for the parts outside the CDR3, the full variable domain is DGGITQSPKYLFRKEGQNVTLSCEQNLNHDAMYWYRQDPGQGLRLIYYSQIVNDFQKGDIAEGYSVSREKKESFPLTVTSAQKNPTAFYLCAIKNTQGSANYGYTFGSGTRLTVV.

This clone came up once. CDR3 in amino acids: CASSQFTGDEQYF. The CDR3 DNA sequence: TGTGCCAGCAGCCAATTCACCGGGGACGAGCAGTACTTC. The rearrangement uses TRBV3-1 (or the pseudogene TRBV3-2) and TRBJ2-7, with D possibly matching TRBD2 (5 bases). The CDR3 has 13 residues. Trimming stripped 2 bases from V and 5 bases from J, with 10 bases between. CDR1 is LGHDT, CDR2 YNNKEL, per germline (reference sequence).

The CDR3 spells CASSHRGGGEQYF. The CDR3 nucleotides are TGTGCCAGCAGCCACAGAGGGGGGGGCGAGCAGTACTTC. The chain has TRBV3-1 (or the pseudogene TRBV3-2) and TRBJ2-7; tentatively, D is TRBD2 (7 bases). Germline V gene lookup returns CDR1 LGHDT and CDR2 YNNKEL (reference sequence). V was clipped by 3 bases and J by 6 bases, with 12 bases between them. CDR3 size: 13 residues.

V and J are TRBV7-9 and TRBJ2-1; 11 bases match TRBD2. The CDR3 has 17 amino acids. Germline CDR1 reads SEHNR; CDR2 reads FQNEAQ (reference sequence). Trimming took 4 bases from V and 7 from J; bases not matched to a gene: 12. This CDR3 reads CASSSPRIAGGHNEQFF. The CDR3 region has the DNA TGTGCCAGCAGCTCCCCACGGATAGCGGGGGGGCATAATGAGCAGTTCTTC.

The CDR3 DNA sequence: TGTGCCAGTAGTGACTACATGGACAGCGAGCAGTACTTC. Translated, it gives CASSDYMDSEQYF. V usage is TRBV19 and J usage is TRBJ2-7, with D perhaps matching TRBD1 (6 bases). Germline values: CDR1 LNHDA, CDR2 SQIVND (reference sequence). CDR3 length: 13 amino acids. Trimming took 5 bases from V and 6 from J, leaving 14 bases between them.

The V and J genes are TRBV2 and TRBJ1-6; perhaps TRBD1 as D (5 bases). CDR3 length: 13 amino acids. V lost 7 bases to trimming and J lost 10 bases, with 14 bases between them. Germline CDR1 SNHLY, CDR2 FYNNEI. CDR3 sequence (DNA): TGTGCCAGCACGATGGGACTCAAATCACCCCTCCACTTT. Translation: CASTMGLKSPLHF. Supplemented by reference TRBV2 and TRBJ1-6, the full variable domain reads EPEVTQTPSHQVTQMGQEVILRCVPISNHLYFYWYRQILGQKVEFLVSFYNNEISEKSEIFDDQFSVERPDGSNFTLKIRSTKLEDSAMYFCASTMGLKSPLHFGNGTRLTVT.

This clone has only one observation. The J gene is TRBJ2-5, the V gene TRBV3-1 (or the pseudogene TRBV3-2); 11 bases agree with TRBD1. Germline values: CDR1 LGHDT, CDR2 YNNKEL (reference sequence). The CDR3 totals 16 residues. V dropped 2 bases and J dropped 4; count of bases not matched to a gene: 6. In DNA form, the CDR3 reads TGTGCCAGCAGCCAACTCGAGGACAGGGGGCTAGAGACCCAGTACTTC. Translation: CASSQLEDRGLETQYF.

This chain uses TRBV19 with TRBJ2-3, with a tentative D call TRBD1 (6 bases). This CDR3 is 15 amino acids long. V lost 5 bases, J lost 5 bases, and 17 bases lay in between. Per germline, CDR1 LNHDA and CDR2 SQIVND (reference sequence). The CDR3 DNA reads TGTGCCAGTAGTCCCGGGACAAACGGTGGAGATACGCAGTATTTT. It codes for CASSPGTNGGDTQYF.

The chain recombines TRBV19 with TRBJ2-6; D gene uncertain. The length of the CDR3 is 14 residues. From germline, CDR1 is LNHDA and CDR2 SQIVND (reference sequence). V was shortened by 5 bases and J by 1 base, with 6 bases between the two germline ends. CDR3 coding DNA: TGTGCCAGTAGTCCCAATTCTGGGGCCAACGTCCTGACTTTC. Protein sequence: CASSPNSGANVLTF.

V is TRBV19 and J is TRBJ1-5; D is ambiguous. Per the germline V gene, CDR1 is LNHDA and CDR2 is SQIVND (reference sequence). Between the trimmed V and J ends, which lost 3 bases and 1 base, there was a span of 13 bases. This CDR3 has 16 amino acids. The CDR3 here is CASSMIPGYSNQPQHF. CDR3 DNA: TGTGCCAGTAGTATGATCCCCGGGTACAGCAATCAGCCCCAGCATTTT.

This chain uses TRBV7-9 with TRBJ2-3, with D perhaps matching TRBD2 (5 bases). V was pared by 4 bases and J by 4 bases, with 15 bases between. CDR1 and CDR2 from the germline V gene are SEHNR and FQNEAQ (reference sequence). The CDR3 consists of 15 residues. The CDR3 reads CASSSPKEVPDTQYF. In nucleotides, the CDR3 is TGTGCCAGCAGCTCCCCCAAGGAGGTCCCAGATACGCAGTATTTT. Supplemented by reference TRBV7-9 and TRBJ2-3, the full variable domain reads DTGVSQNPRHKITKRGQNVTFRCDPISEHNRLYWYRQTLGQGPEFLTYFQNEAQLEKSRLLSDRFSAERPKGSFSTLEIQRTEQGDSAMYLCASSSPKEVPDTQYFGPGTRLTVL.

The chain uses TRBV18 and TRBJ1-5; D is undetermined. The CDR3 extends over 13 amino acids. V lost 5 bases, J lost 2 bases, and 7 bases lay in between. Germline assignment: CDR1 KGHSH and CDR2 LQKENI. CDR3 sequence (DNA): TGTGCCAGCTCATCCTCGGGCAATCAGCCCCAGCATTTT. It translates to CASSSSGNQPQHF.

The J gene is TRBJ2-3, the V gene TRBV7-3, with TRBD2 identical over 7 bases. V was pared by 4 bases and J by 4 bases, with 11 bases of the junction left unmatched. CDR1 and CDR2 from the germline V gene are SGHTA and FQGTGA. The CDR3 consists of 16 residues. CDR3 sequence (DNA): TGTGCCAGCAGCTCAACACCGGGACTACCGGCAGATACGCAGTATTTT. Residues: CASSSTPGLPADTQYF.

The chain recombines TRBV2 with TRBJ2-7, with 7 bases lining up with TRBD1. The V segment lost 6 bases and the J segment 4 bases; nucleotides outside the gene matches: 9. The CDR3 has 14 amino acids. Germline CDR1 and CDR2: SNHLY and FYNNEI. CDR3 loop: CASRLTGTSYEQYF. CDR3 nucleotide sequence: TGTGCCAGCAGACTGACAGGGACGAGTTACGAGCAGTACTTC.

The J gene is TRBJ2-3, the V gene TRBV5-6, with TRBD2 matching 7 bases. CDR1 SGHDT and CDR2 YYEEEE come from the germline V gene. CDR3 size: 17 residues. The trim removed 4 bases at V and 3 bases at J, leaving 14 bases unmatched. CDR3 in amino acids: CASSEYRGTTGTDTQYF. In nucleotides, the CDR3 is TGTGCCAGCAGCGAATATCGTGGGACTACGGGTACAGATACGCAGTATTTT.

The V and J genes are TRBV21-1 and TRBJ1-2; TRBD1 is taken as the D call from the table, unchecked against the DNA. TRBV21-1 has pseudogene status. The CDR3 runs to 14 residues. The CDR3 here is CASSKNLTDRGYTF. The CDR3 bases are TGTGCCAGCAGCAAAAACCTTACCGACAGAGGCTACACCTTC.

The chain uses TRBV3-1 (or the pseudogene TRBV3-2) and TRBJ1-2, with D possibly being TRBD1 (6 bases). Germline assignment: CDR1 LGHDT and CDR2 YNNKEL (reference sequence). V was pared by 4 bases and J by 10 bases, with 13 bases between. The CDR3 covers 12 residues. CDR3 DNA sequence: TGTGCCAGCAGCCTTTGGGGGGGCTTCTACACCTTC. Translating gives CASSLWGGFYTF.

CDR3 loop: CASKRGSGQGHYGYTF. CDR3 DNA sequence: TGTGCCAGTAAAAGGGGGTCCGGACAGGGCCATTATGGCTACACCTTC. This chain joins TRBV19 and TRBJ1-2, with 8 bases aligning to TRBD1. V gave up 7 bases and J gave up 5 bases; unmatched junction bases: 15. The CDR3 loop spans 16 amino acids. The germline gives CDR1 LNHDA, CDR2 SQIVND (reference sequence). The variable domain in full, with the rest retrieved from reference TRBV19 and TRBJ1-2, is DGGITQSPKYLFRKEGQNVTLSCEQNLNHDAMYWYRQDPGQGLRLIYYSQIVNDFQKGDIAEGYSVSREKKESFPLTVTSAQKNPTAFYLCASKRGSGQGHYGYTFGSGTRLTVV.

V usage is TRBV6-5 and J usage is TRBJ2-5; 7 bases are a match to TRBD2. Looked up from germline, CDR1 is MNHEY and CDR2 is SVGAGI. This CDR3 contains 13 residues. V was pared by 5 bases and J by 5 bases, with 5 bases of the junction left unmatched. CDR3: CASSRERGETQYF. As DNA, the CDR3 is TGTGCCAGCAGTAGGGAGCGGGGCGAGACCCAGTACTTC.

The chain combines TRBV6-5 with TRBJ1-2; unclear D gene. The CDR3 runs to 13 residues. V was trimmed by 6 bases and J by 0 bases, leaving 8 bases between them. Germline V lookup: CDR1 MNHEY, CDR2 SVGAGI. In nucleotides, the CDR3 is TGTGCCAGCAGGAGGGAAGCTAACTATGGCTACACCTTC. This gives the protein CASRREANYGYTF.

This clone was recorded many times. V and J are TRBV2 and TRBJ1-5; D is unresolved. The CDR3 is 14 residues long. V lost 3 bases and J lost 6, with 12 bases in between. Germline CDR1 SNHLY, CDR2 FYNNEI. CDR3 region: CASSDELSGQPQHF. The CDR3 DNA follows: TGTGCCAGCAGTGATGAGCTTTCAGGTCAGCCCCAGCATTTT.

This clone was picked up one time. For the CDR3, the DNA is TGTGCCAGTAGTGGACAGACTAACACTGAAGCTTTCTTT. Residues: CASSGQTNTEAFF. The chain employs TRBV19 and TRBJ1-1; TRBD1 might be the D (6 bases). Germline values: CDR1 LNHDA, CDR2 SQIVND (reference sequence). V shed 5 bases and J shed 2 bases, with 9 bases lying between them. The CDR3 has 13 amino acids.

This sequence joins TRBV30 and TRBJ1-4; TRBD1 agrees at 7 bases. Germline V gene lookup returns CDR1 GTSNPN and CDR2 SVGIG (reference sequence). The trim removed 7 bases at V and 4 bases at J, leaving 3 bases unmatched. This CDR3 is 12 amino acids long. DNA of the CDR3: TGTGCCTACAGGGGAAGTAATGAAAAACTGTTTTTT. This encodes CAYRGSNEKLFF.